The 24 T cell receptor beta chains in this list originate from one sample, sequenced in a study of Tregs in tolerant kidney transplant recipients. Recipients received nonmyeloablative bone marrow transplants from related graft donors, with transient mixed chimerism. Method: immunoSEQ multiplex PCR; TCRdb's copy keeps in-frame clones and lacks some. The sample has about 64,000 clones, over 75% seen once. Sequences were derived from CD4+ T cells from blood (PBMCs), sampled 6 months after the transplant. These receptors came from a human patient who received a combined kidney and bone marrow transplant. A share of the T cells may be of graft donor origin.

The chain carries TRBV14 and TRBJ2-1; TRBD2 aligns across 8 bases. The CDR3 is 17 residues long. Looked up from germline, CDR1 is SGHDN and CDR2 is FVKESK. The V segment lost 1 base and the J segment 3 bases; nucleotides outside the gene matches: 8. The CDR3 region has the DNA TGTGCCAGCAGCCAAGGCGGGTTTAGCGGGAACTACAATGAGCAGTTCTTC. The encoded protein is CASSQGGFSGNYNEQFF.

The rearrangement uses TRBV28 and TRBJ1-1; weak D call: TRBD1 (6 bases). This CDR3 comprises 14 residues. V dropped 6 bases and J dropped 4 bases, with 15 bases sitting between them. CDR1 is MDHEN, CDR2 SYDVKM, per germline. The CDR3 DNA reads as TGTGCCAGCAGATGGACAGAAGTGAGCACTGAAGCTTTCTTT. Its translation is CASRWTEVSTEAFF.

This clone has just a few counts. J is TRBJ2-2 and V is TRBV2; weak D call: TRBD1 (5 bases). CDR1 is SNHLY and CDR2 is FYNNEI in the germline V gene. The V end was cut by 5 bases, the J end by 6 bases, with 16 bases between. The CDR3 length is 15 residues. The CDR3 reads CASSFRRESPGELFF. The CDR3 nucleotides read TGTGCCAGCAGTTTCCGCAGGGAATCCCCCGGGGAGCTGTTTTTT.

V and J are TRBV10-3 and TRBJ2-3, with D possibly being TRBD2 (6 bases). The ends were cut back, 7 bases at V and 4 bases at J, with 15 bases in the middle. This CDR3 is built from 14 residues. The germline gives CDR1 ENHRY, CDR2 SYGVKD. CDR3 sequence: CAIKLMGGADTQYF. For the CDR3, the DNA is TGTGCCATCAAGTTGATGGGAGGAGCAGATACGCAGTATTTT.

The chain combines TRBV7-2 with TRBJ2-1; the match to TRBD2 covers 7 bases. Germline assignment: CDR1 SGHTA and CDR2 FQGNSA. This CDR3 spans 15 amino acids. The junction had 5 bases not matched to a gene; V was cut back by 3 bases and J by 3 bases. CDR3 residues: CASSFRGSLYNEQFF. CDR3 nucleotides: TGTGCCAGCAGCTTCCGCGGGAGCCTCTACAATGAGCAGTTCTTC. The variable domain in full, with the rest retrieved from reference TRBV7-2 and TRBJ2-1, is GAGVSQSPSNKVTEKGKDVELRCDPISGHTALYWYRQSLGQGLEFLIYFQGNSAPDKSGLPSDRFSAERTGGSVSTLTIQRTQQEDSAVYLCASSFRGSLYNEQFFGPGTRLTVL.

V is TRBV4-3 and J is TRBJ2-2; 7 positions agree with TRBD1. Losses at the gene ends were 5 bases for V and 1 base for J; bases not matched to a gene: 10. CDR3 length: 17 amino acids. Germline lookup yields CDR1 LGHNA and CDR2 YSLEER. CDR3 amino acids: CASSTYPGQRNTGELFF. CDR3 DNA: TGCGCCAGCAGCACCTATCCGGGACAGAGGAACACCGGGGAGCTGTTTTTT.

The CDR3 here is CASSEGGDPKPQHF. DNA of the CDR3: TGCGCCAGCAGTGAGGGGGGGGACCCGAAGCCCCAGCATTTT. J is TRBJ1-5 and V is TRBV10-1; TRBD1 might be the D (5 bases). The CDR3 contains 14 residues. The V end lost 2 bases, the J end lost 8 bases, and 13 bases lay between the germline ends. From germline, CDR1 is WNHNN and CDR2 SYGVQD (reference sequence).

The chain combines TRBV28 with TRBJ1-2; TRBD1 matches 8 bases. Germline assignment: CDR1 MDHEN and CDR2 SYDVKM. Germline trimming cut 9 bases from V and 3 bases from J; bases unmatched to any gene: 12. The CDR3 spans 15 residues. The CDR3 sequence is CARLGRGRGYYGYTF. CDR3 nucleotide sequence: TGTGCCAGGCTAGGCAGGGGGCGCGGTTACTATGGCTACACCTTC.

This clone was counted between two and nine times. The chain employs TRBV7-2 and TRBJ2-1; D possibly corresponds to TRBD2 (5 bases). CDR3 length equals 15 residues. Germline CDR1 reads SGHTA; CDR2 reads FQGNSA. V was clipped by 1 base and J by 4 bases, with 11 bases between them. The DNA of the CDR3 is TGTGCCAGCAGCTTAGTCTTTAGCGAGTACAATGAGCAGTTCTTC. Its protein product is CASSLVFSEYNEQFF.

This chain uses TRBV25-1 with TRBJ1-1; 10 bases match TRBD1. This CDR3 is 14 amino acids long. Germline trimming cut 6 bases from V and 4 bases from J; bases unmatched to any gene: 5. From germline, CDR1 is MGHDK and CDR2 SYGVNS. The CDR3: CASRGGTGVTEAFF. The CDR3 DNA sequence: TGTGCCAGCAGGGGCGGGACAGGGGTCACTGAAGCTTTCTTT.

By sample share, this clone is medium-sized. The chain uses TRBV19 and TRBJ2-1, with 13 bases fitting TRBD2. V lost 8 bases, J lost 7 bases, and 5 bases stayed unmatched. Germline assignment: CDR1 LNHDA and CDR2 SQIVND (reference sequence). The CDR3 is 14 amino acids. CDR3 amino acids: CASGTSGRGNEQFF. In nucleotides, the CDR3 is TGTGCCAGTGGTACTAGCGGGAGGGGTAATGAGCAGTTCTTC.

The J gene is TRBJ1-4, the V gene TRBV27; maybe TRBD1 (5 bases). The CDR3 covers 12 residues. The V gene's germline CDR1 is MNHEY and CDR2 SMNVEV (reference sequence). The V end lost 2 bases, the J end lost 8 bases, and 6 bases lay between the germline ends. CDR3 DNA sequence: TGTGCCAGCAGTTTAAGGGGAGAAAAACTGTTTTTT. Residues: CASSLRGEKLFF.

This sequence joins TRBV11-2 and TRBJ1-1; the D is unclear. Germline-derived CDR1 and CDR2 are SGHAT and FQNNGV. V dropped 0 bases and J dropped 3 bases, with 5 bases sitting between them. The CDR3 consists of 13 residues. CDR3 coding DNA: TGTGCCAGCAGCTTAGAGCAGGACACTGAAGCTTTCTTT. Amino acid sequence: CASSLEQDTEAFF.

This rearrangement joins TRBV7-2 to TRBJ1-1, with D possibly being TRBD1 (6 bases). Germline loops: CDR1 SGHTA, CDR2 FQGNSA. V lost 4 bases, J lost 3 bases, and 15 bases lay in between. The CDR3 runs to 15 residues. CDR3 nucleotide sequence: TGTGCCAGCAGCTCCCGGGCGGGGGCGCACACTGAAGCTTTCTTT. Its translation: CASSSRAGAHTEAFF. Full variable domain (missing parts from reference TRBV7-2 and TRBJ1-1): GAGVSQSPSNKVTEKGKDVELRCDPISGHTALYWYRQSLGQGLEFLIYFQGNSAPDKSGLPSDRFSAERTGGSVSTLTIQRTQQEDSAVYLCASSSRAGAHTEAFFGQGTRLTVV.

The chain carries TRBV18 and TRBJ1-4, with a possible D match to TRBD1 (5 bases). The CDR3 spans 15 residues. Germline lookup yields CDR1 KGHSH and CDR2 LQKENI. V lost 2 bases and J 2 bases, leaving 9 bases between the germline ends. The CDR3 bases are TGTGCCAGCTCACCAAACAGGATTACTAATGAAAAACTGTTTTTT. Amino acid sequence: CASSPNRITNEKLFF.

The CDR3 bases are TGTGCCTGGAGTTACCGAGGACTCCGTGTGTTCTACGAGCAGTACTTC. It encodes CAWSYRGLRVFYEQYF. J is TRBJ2-7 and V is TRBV30; D may be TRBD2 (5 bases). This CDR3 comprises 16 residues. CDR1 is GTSNPN and CDR2 is SVGIG in the germline V gene (reference sequence). V shed 2 bases and J shed 3 bases, with 20 bases lying between them.

This clone was recorded once. J is TRBJ1-1 and V is TRBV9; TRBD1 might be the D (6 bases). CDR1 is SGDLS, CDR2 YYNGEE, per germline. The CDR3 is 16 amino acids. The V end was cut by 4 bases, the J end by 1 base, with 17 bases between. In nucleotides, the CDR3 is TGTGCCAGCAGCCCCCGAATTGGACAGAGGAACACTGAAGCTTTCTTT. As protein: CASSPRIGQRNTEAFF.

The sample holds a few counts of this clone. This chain connects TRBV18 to TRBJ1-1, with 7 bases matching TRBD1. This CDR3 contains 16 residues. With 2 bases clipped from V and 0 bases from J, the junction kept 6 bases outside the gene matches. Per germline, CDR1 KGHSH and CDR2 LQKENI. CDR3 loop: CASSPDDRAMNTEAFF. The DNA for the CDR3 is TGTGCCAGCTCACCAGATGACAGGGCCATGAACACTGAAGCTTTCTTT.

V is TRBV6-1 and J is TRBJ2-5; 9 nucleotides agree with TRBD2. J was trimmed by 5 bases and V by 6 bases; bases with no gene match: 4. Germline assignment: CDR1 MNHNS and CDR2 SASEGT. The CDR3 length is 13 residues. The CDR3 sequence: CASRSLAGETQYF. The CDR3 nucleotides read TGTGCCAGCAGATCCCTAGCGGGGGAGACCCAGTACTTC.

The chain combines TRBV6-4 with TRBJ2-2; possible D gene TRBD1, 5 bases. Germline V CDR1 and CDR2: MRHNA, SNTAGT. V was clipped by 6 bases and J by 1 base, with 9 bases between them. The CDR3 runs 14 residues. The CDR3 sequence: CASSKTVNTGELFF. The CDR3 nucleotides are TGTGCCAGCAGCAAGACAGTGAACACCGGGGAGCTGTTTTTT.

CDR3 protein: CASSHRTGGGYGYTF. The CDR3 DNA is TGTGCCAGCAGTCATCGGACAGGGGGCGGCTATGGCTACACCTTC. The chain joins TRBV6-5 to TRBJ1-2; 11 bases fit TRBD1. This CDR3 is 15 amino acids long. With 5 bases clipped from V and 4 bases from J, the junction kept 6 bases outside the gene matches. Germline CDR1 MNHEY, CDR2 SVGAGI.

This rearrangement joins TRBV5-1 to TRBJ1-1, with D tentatively TRBD1 (5 bases). The CDR3 contains 16 residues. V was clipped by 5 bases and J by 0 bases, with 17 bases between them. Germline lookup yields CDR1 SGHRS and CDR2 YFSETQ. DNA of the CDR3: TGCGCCAGCAGGATAGTGATGACAGATTTGAACACTGAAGCTTTCTTT. Translation: CASRIVMTDLNTEAFF.

The rearrangement joins TRBV7-9 to TRBJ2-3, with D possibly TRBD2 on 6 matching bases. Germline V gene sequence: CDR1 SEHNR, CDR2 FQNEAQ (reference sequence). There are 16 residues in the CDR3. V gave up 7 bases and J gave up 1 base, with 18 bases separating them. CDR3 nucleotide sequence: TGTGCCAGCACCCCCCCCGGCAGGGAGGGCACAGATACGCAGTATTTT. This sequence encodes CASTPPGREGTDTQYF.

The rearrangement joins TRBV6-5 to TRBJ1-2; tentative D call: TRBD1 (5 bases). With 5 bases removed from V and 12 bases from J, the gap between germline ends came to 16 bases. The CDR3 length is 12 residues. Per the germline V gene, CDR1 is MNHEY and CDR2 is SVGAGI. CDR3 region: CASSQGSEVHTF. In DNA, the CDR3 is TGTGCCAGCAGTCAGGGATCAGAAGTGCACACCTTC.